The T cell receptor beta chain under discussion was sequenced for a study of T cells in Graves' hyperthyroidism and ophthalmopathy. Study information: Any treatment followed the collection of peripheral blood at initial diagnosis. Notes on the study in general: Blood held most thyroid clonotypes expanded above 0.001 frequency.

On this clonotype itself: The antigen remains undetermined.

This CDR3 has 14 amino acids. The ends lost 3 bases at V and 5 bases at J; junction bases unmatched: 3. The germline CDR1 and CDR2 sequences are SGHAT and FQNNGV. Amplified TCR beta CDR3 regions derived from RNA transcripts. The HTBI primer set drove a first-round RT-PCR of the TCR CDR3. One entry per CDR3 protein results from TCRdb running MiXCR on the multiplex PCR reads. The sample has 300,000 to 400,000 distinct CDR3 sequences; 15% to 20% are singletons. For Graves' hyperthyroidism to be stable, ophthalmopathy could not progress within 18 months. Fresh peripheral blood, around 9.2 ml of it, supplied the PBMCs.

Sequencing was done on a sample of blood. The origin of this receptor is a woman between 50 and 59 years old with Graves' hyperthyroidism. The chain carries TRBV11-2 and TRBJ1-3; TRBD1 aligns across 8 bases. The CDR3 region is CASSLDRARNTIYF. The DNA of the CDR3 is TGTGCCAGCAGCTTGGACAGGGCCAGAAACACCATATATTTT.